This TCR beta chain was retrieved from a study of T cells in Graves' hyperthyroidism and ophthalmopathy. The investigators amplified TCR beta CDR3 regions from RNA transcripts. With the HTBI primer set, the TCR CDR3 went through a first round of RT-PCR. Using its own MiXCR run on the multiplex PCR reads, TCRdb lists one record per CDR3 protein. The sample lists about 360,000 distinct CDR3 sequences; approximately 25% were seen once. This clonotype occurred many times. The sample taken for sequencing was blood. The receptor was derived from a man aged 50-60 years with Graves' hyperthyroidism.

The CDR3 nucleotides are TGTGCCAGCAGTCGGACTAGCGGTGAGCCCTGGGAGCAGTACTTC. Translating gives CASSRTSGEPWEQYF. The chain employs TRBV11-1 and TRBJ2-7, with 10 bases that match TRBD2. Germline lookup yields CDR1 SGHAT and CDR2 FQDESV (reference sequence). The CDR3 is 15 residues long. Germline trimming cut 6 bases from V and 7 bases from J; bases unmatched to any gene: 12.